A single sample gave rise to the 18 T cell receptor beta chains below, sequenced in a study of tumor-infiltrating lymphocytes in primary liver carcinoma. Co-extraction of both nucleic acids (RNA and DNA) used about 19-33 mg of unsorted bulk tissue. A primer matching the constant region was used to make TCR beta cDNA from approximately 0.45 ug of total RNA. Libraries covering TCR beta were generated through three nested multiplex PCR rounds (using a slightly modified ARM-PCR). Investigators reported that the first two PCR rounds, at around 10 cycles each, used TRBV1-TRBV30 forward primers with a C-beta reverse primer. TCRdb analysed the multiplex PCR reads with MiXCR anew, one entry per CDR3 protein. The sample shows 90,000 to 140,000 distinct CDR3 sequences, approximately 78% of them seen only once. Sequenced input: liver tumor tissue from sampling region 3. This sample's subset: tumor region T3, left-lateral pole. These receptors were obtained from a man aged 35-49 years with primary liver carcinoma and hepatitis B virus infection.

V gene TRBV24-1 combines with J gene TRBJ2-5; TRBD2 might be the D (5 bases). Trimming took 4 bases from V and 4 from J, leaving 9 bases between them. Germline V gene lookup returns CDR1 KGHDR and CDR2 SFDVKD. This CDR3 comprises 13 residues. CDR3 nucleotides: TGTGCCACCAGTGAGGATGCGGGAGAGACCCAGTACTTC. This sequence encodes CATSEDAGETQYF.

Relative to its sample, this clonotype is medium-sized (0.01 to 0.1%). V is TRBV29-1 and J is TRBJ1-2; 9 positions match TRBD1. The CDR3 covers 15 residues. J lost 7 bases, V lost 6 bases, and 15 bases had no gene match. Germline V lookup: CDR1 SQVTM, CDR2 ANQGSEA. The CDR3 DNA reads TGCAGCGTGGCCCCCCGCCTACAGGGGGCTTTTGGCTACACCTTC. Its protein product is CSVAPRLQGAFGYTF.

With regard to this clonotype: A read error may produce the germline difference seen at one junction end. The chain has TRBV29-1 and TRBJ2-3; 13 bases are a match to TRBD2. Germline loops: CDR1 SQVTM, CDR2 ANQGSEA. CDR3 length equals 15 residues. This chain's CDR3 is CIVSWTSGRGDTQYF. Written as DNA, the CDR3 is TGCATCGTTAGCTGGACTAGCGGGAGAGGGGATACGCAGTATTTT.

The V gene is TRBV6-5, the J gene TRBJ2-3; 12 nucleotides align to TRBD2. CDR1 MNHEY and CDR2 SVGAGI come from the germline V gene. This CDR3 is built from 15 residues. Here the CDR3 reads CSSNPGLAGIDTQYF. DNA for the CDR3: TGTAGCAGCAACCCAGGACTAGCGGGAATAGATACGCAGTATTTT.

With respect to this clonotype: Relative to the germline gene, one junction end is altered; a read error may explain this. The chain recombines TRBV6-2 or TRBV6-3 with TRBJ2-2; unclear D gene. Germline CDR1 MNHEY, CDR2 SVGEGT. There are 12 residues in the CDR3. This CDR3 is CANSRGTGELFF. The CDR3 DNA reads TGTGCCAACAGCCGAGGAACCGGAGAGCTATTTTTT.

As to this clonotype: The junction shows a germline mismatch at one end, possibly a read error. V gene TRBV6-5 combines with J gene TRBJ2-6, with D perhaps being TRBD1 or TRBD2 (5 bases each). The germline V gene has CDR1 MNHEY and CDR2 SVGAGI. The CDR3 sequence is 16 residues long. The CDR3 sequence: CASWFWGSSRASVLTF. The DNA for the CDR3 is TGTGCCAGCTGGTTTTGGGGGAGCTCTAGGGCCAGCGTCCTGACTTTC.

As for this clonotype: An end of the junction differs from the germline gene, which may be a read error. This CDR3 reads CASSLSGGQENQYF. The CDR3 nucleotides are TGTGCTAGCAGCTTAAGCGGGGGACAAGAGAACCAGTACTTC. This chain uses TRBV11-2 with TRBJ2-5; 8 bases match TRBD2. The CDR3 runs 14 residues. Germline V lookup: CDR1 SGHAT, CDR2 FQNNGV.

Points on this clonotype: Relative to the germline gene, one junction end is altered; a read error may explain this. The chain's CDR3 is CASSYSLESQYF. CDR3 in DNA: TGTGCCAGCAGTTACTCCCTGGAGTCCCAGTATTTC. This chain links TRBV6-2 or TRBV6-3 with TRBJ2-5, with D unclear. The length of the CDR3 is 12 residues. The V gene's germline CDR1 is MNHEY and CDR2 SVGEGT.

This clonotype was recorded once. J is TRBJ2-3 and V is TRBV28, with 7 positions matching TRBD1. The CDR3 totals 14 residues. CDR1 and CDR2 from the germline V gene are MDHEN and SYDVKM. The V segment lost 11 bases and the J segment 4 bases; nucleotides outside the gene matches: 12. As DNA, the CDR3 is TGTGCCTGCCAGGACAGGAGAGTATCAGATACGCAGTATTTT. It is translated as CACQDRRVSDTQYF.

Remarks on this clonotype: The junction differs from germline at one of its ends, possibly a read error. The chain couples TRBV28 to TRBJ2-5; 7 nucleotides match TRBD1. Germline V gives CDR1 MDHEN, CDR2 SYDVKM. The CDR3 consists of 17 residues. The CDR3 region is CVSTYGLGTAIEEAQYF. Written as DNA, the CDR3 is TGTGTCAGCACTTATGGCCTCGGGACAGCGATTGAAGAGGCCCAGTACTTC.

Details on this clonotype: One junction end disagrees with the germline gene, perhaps due to a read error. The chain recombines TRBV12-3 or TRBV12-4 with TRBJ1-6, with TRBD1 as a possible D gene (5 bases). The CDR3 is made up of 13 amino acids. In DNA form, the CDR3 reads TGTGCCAACTCATTGGGGGGGAATTCACCGCTCCGCTTT. Translated, it gives CANSLGGNSPLRF.

This clonotype has only one observation. Relative to the germline gene, one junction end is altered; a read error may explain this. The gene calls are TRBV4-2 and TRBJ2-1; weak D call: TRBD1 (6 bases). This CDR3 is built from 15 residues. The V gene's germline CDR1 is LGHNA and CDR2 YNFKEQ. CDR3 in DNA: TGTGTCAGCAGCCCTAGGGGGAGTCAGTACAATGAGCAGTTCTTC. This codes for CVSSPRGSQYNEQFF.

V usage is TRBV28 and J usage is TRBJ1-2; TRBD1 matches 8 bases. After removal of 10 bases from V and 3 bases from J, the junction contained 13 bases not matched to a gene. This CDR3 spans 15 amino acids. From germline, CDR1 is MDHEN and CDR2 SYDVKM. The CDR3: CATPPGSGGDYGYTF. The CDR3 DNA reads as TGTGCCACGCCGCCGGGGTCAGGGGGCGACTATGGCTACACCTTC.

As regards this clonotype: The junction departs from germline at one end; a sequencing error may be responsible. The chain has TRBV6-2 or TRBV6-3 and TRBJ2-7; a possible D gene is TRBD2 (6 bases). Germline values: CDR1 MNHEY, CDR2 SVGEGT. The CDR3 extends over 15 amino acids. As DNA, the CDR3 is TGTGCCGGCAGTTATAAGCCTAGCGACTCCTACGAGCAGTACTTC. Translated, it gives CAGSYKPSDSYEQYF.

Concerning this clonotype itself: Its ends do not fully match the called genes, so a read error is possible. J is TRBJ2-1 and V is TRBV4-1; D possibly corresponds to TRBD1 (6 bases). The CDR3 covers 16 residues. Germline loops: CDR1 MGHRA, CDR2 YSYEKL. CDR3 residues: CASSPELMGAYNEQFF. CDR3 nucleotides: TGCGCTAGCAGCCCCGAACTAATGGGGGCTTACAATGAGCAGTTCTTC.

Turning to this clonotype: No conserved phenylalanine or tryptophan is present at the end of the CDR3, so a read error is the likely explanation. J is TRBJ2-4 and V is TRBV12-3 or TRBV12-4; either TRBD1 or TRBD2 may supply D (6 bases each). Trimming took off 5 bases at V and 8 bases at J, with 19 bases between the two ends. There are 15 residues in the CDR3. The CDR3 DNA reads TGTGCCAGCAGTCCCACGGGGGCCGTATGGGACATTCAGTACTTA. Its translation: CASSPTGAVWDIQYL.

For this clonotype: The junction does not match germline at one end; this may be a read error. V and J are TRBV28 and TRBJ2-3; possible D gene TRBD1, 5 bases. Germline-derived CDR1 and CDR2 are MDHEN and SYDVKM. The CDR3 sequence is 14 residues long. The CDR3 region has the DNA TGTGTCAGCAGATACAGGCTAAGCACAGATACGAAGTATTTT. Amino acid sequence: CVSRYRLSTDTKYF. Together with reference TRBV28 and TRBJ2-3, the CDR3 gives the full variable domain: DVKVTQSSRYLVKRTGEKVFLECVQDMDHENMFWYRQDPGLGLRLIYFSYDVKMKEKGDIPEGYSVSREKKERFSLILESASTNQTSMYLCVSRYRLSTDTKYFGPGTRLTVL.

This clonotype was seen at least ten times. V usage is TRBV20-1 and J usage is TRBJ1-2; no clear D gene. From germline, CDR1 is DFQATT and CDR2 SNEGSKA (reference sequence). The CDR3 consists of 14 residues. V was pared by 0 bases and J by 8 bases, with 16 bases between. In nucleotides, the CDR3 is TGCAGTGCTAGAGATTTGATGGGCCTCGGGGGCTACACCTTC. It is translated as CSARDLMGLGGYTF.